The 25 T cell receptor beta chains given below trace back to one sample, sequenced in a study of blood T cell repertoires in COVID-19. The table came from immunoSEQ multiplex PCR; TCRdb's copy has only in-frame clones and leaves some out. The sample holds about 200,000 clones, 70% to 85% seen once. Source material: peripheral blood. These receptors all stem from a human donor with acute or convalescent COVID-19. The donor label of this sample is uncertain.

The V and J genes are TRBV5-6 and TRBJ1-5; 7 bases line up with TRBD1. CDR1 and CDR2 (germline): SGHDT, YYEEEE. V lost 2 bases, J lost 8 bases, and 7 bases stayed unmatched. The CDR3 consists of 14 residues. The CDR3 loop is CASSLQGIKEPQHF. CDR3 sequence (DNA): TGTGCCAGCAGCTTACAGGGGATTAAGGAGCCCCAGCATTTT.

J is TRBJ2-3 and V is TRBV2, with D hard to call. The length of the CDR3 is 14 residues. Germline CDR1 is SNHLY and CDR2 is FYNNEI. Trimming removed 2 bases at V and 1 base at J, with 7 bases between. In DNA form, the CDR3 reads TGTGCCAGCAGTGAATTGGCACGCACAGATACGCAGTATTTT. Amino acids: CASSELARTDTQYF.

The rearrangement joins TRBV10-3 to TRBJ2-5, with TRBD1 identical over 9 bases. This CDR3 is 13 amino acids long. CDR1 is ENHRY and CDR2 is SYGVKD in the germline V gene. The trim removed 11 bases at V and 4 bases at J, leaving 8 bases unmatched. CDR3: CAARQGVRETQYF. As DNA, the CDR3 is TGTGCCGCGAGACAGGGGGTCCGAGAGACCCAGTACTTC.

This clone has just one count. This chain uses TRBV9 with TRBJ2-4, with 11 bases lining up with TRBD2. The germline V gene encodes CDR1 SGDLS and CDR2 YYNGEE. V dropped 0 bases and J dropped 6; count of bases not matched to a gene: 8. CDR3 length: 17 residues. The CDR3 DNA follows: TGTGCCAGCAGCGTAGCTGGTCTAGCGGGAGGAGGAAACATTCAGTACTTC. Amino acid sequence: CASSVAGLAGGGNIQYF.

This chain joins TRBV7-3 and TRBJ2-1; tentative D call: TRBD2 (6 bases). The CDR3 covers 14 residues. Between the trimmed V and J ends, which lost 4 bases and 6 bases, there was a span of 13 bases. Germline V lookup: CDR1 SGHTA, CDR2 FQGTGA. CDR3 DNA: TGTGCCAGCAGCTCCCCGGGAGTGCTCAATGAGCAGTTCTTC. Translated, it gives CASSSPGVLNEQFF. The whole variable domain, filled in from reference TRBV7-3 and TRBJ2-1, reads GAGVSQTPSNKVTEKGKYVELRCDPISGHTALYWYRQSLGQGPEFLIYFQGTGAADDSGLPNDRFFAVRPEGSVSTLKIQRTERGDSAVYLCASSSPGVLNEQFFGPGTRLTVL.

The chain couples TRBV6-5 to TRBJ1-5, with TRBD1 matching over 8 bases. The CDR3 sequence is 15 residues long. V was pared by 11 bases and J by 0 bases, with 9 bases of the junction left unmatched. CDR1 is MNHEY and CDR2 is SVGAGI in the germline V gene. CDR3 sequence: CAGSGGQASNQPQHF. Written as DNA, the CDR3 is TGTGCCGGCTCAGGGGGACAGGCTAGCAATCAGCCCCAGCATTTT.

DNA for the CDR3: TGTGCCAGCTCACCACCTAGCGGGAGCAACTCCTACAATGAGCAGTTCTTC. It yields the protein CASSPPSGSNSYNEQFF. This chain connects TRBV18 to TRBJ2-1; 9 bases match TRBD2. In germline, CDR1 is KGHSH, CDR2 LQKENI. J gave up 0 bases and V 0 bases, and 3 bases lay outside the gene matches. The CDR3 contains 17 residues.

J is TRBJ2-7 and V is TRBV19; 10 nucleotides align to TRBD1. CDR3 length: 15 amino acids. With V trimmed by 2 bases and J by 4 bases, 5 bases remained unmatched. Per the germline V gene, CDR1 is LNHDA and CDR2 is SQIVND (reference sequence). CDR3: CASSIRDRGGYEQYF. CDR3 DNA: TGTGCCAGTAGTATAAGGGACAGGGGAGGTTACGAGCAGTACTTC. The full variable domain, its missing parts supplied by reference TRBV19 and TRBJ2-7, is DGGITQSPKYLFRKEGQNVTLSCEQNLNHDAMYWYRQDPGQGLRLIYYSQIVNDFQKGDIAEGYSVSREKKESFPLTVTSAQKNPTAFYLCASSIRDRGGYEQYFGPGTRLTVT.

The chain links TRBV10-3 to TRBJ1-2, with D possibly TRBD1 on 6 matching bases. In germline, CDR1 is ENHRY, CDR2 SYGVKD. Trimming pared 11 bases from V and 3 bases from J, leaving 25 bases between. The CDR3 sequence is 16 residues long. CDR3 in DNA: TGTGCCTATCAACGAGGGGGAGTCCCTGGGGACTATGGCTACACCTTC. This encodes CAYQRGGVPGDYGYTF.

CDR3 DNA: TGTGCCAGCAGCCGAGGCGGGACGGACTACAATGAGCAGTTCTTC. Translated: CASSRGGTDYNEQFF. The J gene is TRBJ2-1, the V gene TRBV7-3, with a tentative D call TRBD2 (6 bases). CDR3 length equals 15 residues. V was cut by 5 bases and J by 3 bases, with 14 bases left in between. Germline V gene data show CDR1 as SGHTA and CDR2 as FQGTGA.

This rearrangement joins TRBV7-2 to TRBJ1-1; TRBD1 agrees at 8 bases. Losses at the gene ends were 0 bases for V and 1 base for J; bases not matched to a gene: 4. Germline V lookup: CDR1 SGHTA, CDR2 FQGNSA. The CDR3 has 16 amino acids. CDR3 bases: TGTGCCAGCAGCTTAGCGCTCGGACAGGGGAACACTGAAGCTTTCTTT. Amino acids: CASSLALGQGNTEAFF. Supplemented by reference TRBV7-2 and TRBJ1-1, the full variable domain reads GAGVSQSPSNKVTEKGKDVELRCDPISGHTALYWYRQSLGQGLEFLIYFQGNSAPDKSGLPSDRFSAERTGGSVSTLTIQRTQQEDSAVYLCASSLALGQGNTEAFFGQGTRLTVV.

This rearrangement joins TRBV11-2 to TRBJ1-2; D perhaps matches TRBD1 (5 bases). V was pared by 0 bases and J by 7 bases, with 12 bases between. Germline V gene sequence: CDR1 SGHAT, CDR2 FQNNGV. The CDR3 sequence is 14 residues long. The CDR3 DNA sequence: TGTGCCAGCAGCTTAGACCCAAGGAGGGGTGGCTACACCTTC. Its protein product is CASSLDPRRGGYTF.

A single count supports this clone. The junction departs from germline at one end; a sequencing error may be responsible. The chain recombines TRBV25-1 with TRBJ1-2; 8 nucleotides match TRBD1. The length of the CDR3 is 14 residues. The V gene's germline CDR1 is MGHDK and CDR2 SYGVNS. The CDR3 is CASREKGTGEGYTF. CDR3 nucleotide sequence: TGTGCCAGCCGTGAAAAAGGGACAGGAGAGGGCTACACCTTC.

The rearrangement joins TRBV9 to TRBJ2-3; D perhaps matches TRBD2 (6 bases). This CDR3 has 15 amino acids. V gave up 3 bases and J gave up 5 bases, with 16 bases separating them. CDR1 is SGDLS, CDR2 YYNGEE, per germline. The CDR3 DNA reads as TGTGCCAGCAGCGCGGGACTTTCGGGTGAAGATACGCAGTATTTT. As protein: CASSAGLSGEDTQYF.

V usage is TRBV6-5 and J usage is TRBJ1-2; TRBD1 is a possible D gene (6 bases). Trimming shortened V by 6 bases and J by 4 bases, and 12 bases separated the two germline ends. Germline values: CDR1 MNHEY, CDR2 SVGAGI. The length of the CDR3 is 13 residues. As DNA, the CDR3 is TGTGCCAGCAGGAAAGGACAGTCCTATGGCTACACCTTC. Translation: CASRKGQSYGYTF.

V gene TRBV9 combines with J gene TRBJ1-2; 8 nucleotides line up with TRBD1. Germline-derived CDR1 and CDR2 are SGDLS and YYNGEE. This CDR3 is 14 amino acids long. After removal of 2 bases from V and 4 bases from J, the junction contained 4 bases not matched to a gene. The CDR3: CASSVLGQGYGYTF. The CDR3 DNA reads as TGTGCCAGCAGCGTTCTCGGACAGGGCTATGGCTACACCTTC. The complete variable domain, with remaining parts taken from reference TRBV9 and TRBJ1-2, reads DSGVTQTPKHLITATGQRVTLRCSPRSGDLSVYWYQQSLDQGLQFLIQYYNGEERAKGNILERFSAQQFPDLHSELNLSSLELGDSALYFCASSVLGQGYGYTFGSGTRLTVV.

This clone was seen just once. Different DNA sequences within this sample yield the same CDR3. The J gene is TRBJ2-2, the V gene TRBV2; D unclear. The V and J ends lost 4 bases and 1 base respectively, with 7 bases between them. Germline V CDR1 and CDR2: SNHLY, FYNNEI. The CDR3 is 14 amino acids. CDR3 nucleotide sequence: TGTGCCAGCAGTGGCTCAGGGAACACCGGGGAGCTGTTTTTT. It is translated as CASSGSGNTGELFF.

This rearrangement joins TRBV19 to TRBJ2-2, with 8 bases aligning to TRBD1. The germline V gene encodes CDR1 LNHDA and CDR2 SQIVND (reference sequence). The CDR3 has 18 residues. V trimming: 3 bases; J trimming: 4 bases; junction bases outside the gene matches: 13. The CDR3 region has the DNA TGTGCCAGTAGTATTCGCCGGGACAGGATAAGGGCCACCGGGGAGCTGTTTTTT. Residues: CASSIRRDRIRATGELFF.

The V and J genes are TRBV7-2 and TRBJ2-1, with 7 bases fitting TRBD2. Germline values: CDR1 SGHTA, CDR2 FQGNSA. The CDR3 consists of 15 residues. The ends lost 6 bases at V and 4 bases at J; junction bases unmatched: 9. The CDR3 sequence: CASRPGAGIYNEQFF. The CDR3 DNA reads as TGTGCCAGCAGACCTGGAGCGGGAATTTACAATGAGCAGTTCTTC.

The rearrangement uses TRBV7-9 and TRBJ2-3, with a weak D call TRBD1 (6 bases). V was cut by 0 bases and J by 4 bases, with 14 bases left in between. The CDR3 runs to 16 residues. The germline V gene encodes CDR1 SEHNR and CDR2 FQNEAQ (reference sequence). Here the CDR3 DNA reads TGTGCCAGCAGCTTAGCCCTTGGATCAGGGGCAGATACGCAGTATTTT. It is translated as CASSLALGSGADTQYF.

The chain joins TRBV24-1 to TRBJ1-6, with D hard to call. V was shortened by 9 bases and J by 1 base, with 6 bases between the two germline ends. Germline CDR1 KGHDR, CDR2 SFDVKD. The CDR3 totals 13 residues. CDR3 amino acids: CATATSYNSPLHF. In DNA form, the CDR3 reads TGTGCCACCGCAACATCCTATAATTCACCCCTCCACTTT.

The chain joins TRBV9 to TRBJ2-2, with 13 bases matching TRBD2. From germline, CDR1 is SGDLS and CDR2 YYNGEE. The ends lost 3 bases at V and 1 base at J; junction bases unmatched: 6. The CDR3 extends over 18 amino acids. In DNA, the CDR3 is TGTGCCAGCAGCGGACTATGGACTAGCGGGAGGAACACCGGGGAGCTGTTTTTT. This translates into CASSGLWTSGRNTGELFF.

The chain uses TRBV29-1 and TRBJ1-2, with D unresolved. Trimming left V 3 bases short and J 7 bases short, with 12 bases between. CDR3 length equals 12 residues. CDR1 and CDR2 (germline): SQVTM, ANQGSEA. Here the CDR3 DNA reads TGCAGCGTTGATCCCGACAACGGTGGCTACACCTTC. Translated: CSVDPDNGGYTF. The complete variable domain, with remaining parts taken from reference TRBV29-1 and TRBJ1-2, reads SAVISQKPSRDICQRGTSLTIQCQVDSQVTMMFWYRQQPGQSLTLIATANQGSEATYESGFVIDKFPISRPNLTFSTLTVSNMSPEDSSIYLCSVDPDNGGYTFGSGTRLTVV.

A single count supports this clone. This chain connects TRBV12-5 to TRBJ1-2; TRBD1 might be the D (5 bases). The germline CDR1 and CDR2 sequences are LGHNT and FRNRAP. The CDR3 has 15 amino acids. V was trimmed by 0 bases and J by 6 bases, leaving 14 bases between them. The CDR3 is CASGLVLPGPDGYTF. For the CDR3, the DNA is TGTGCTAGTGGTTTGGTACTTCCAGGGCCAGATGGCTACACCTTC.

Here the CDR3 DNA reads TGTGCCAGCAGCCAAGATCGCCGAGCCTCTGGAAACACCATATATTTT. It encodes CASSQDRRASGNTIYF. The chain combines TRBV4-2 with TRBJ1-3; no definite D call. Deletions cut 0 bases from V and 0 bases from J, with 9 bases between. The CDR3 extends over 16 amino acids. Looked up from germline, CDR1 is LGHNA and CDR2 is YNFKEQ.